The 30 T cell receptor beta chains presented below share a single source sample, sequenced in a study of T cells in narcolepsy. Data came from immunoSEQ multiplex PCR; TCRdb stores just in-frame clones and leaves some out. The sample consists of roughly 17,000 clones, just under 75% of them appearing once. Sequenced input: CD45RA- memory CD8+ T cells from PBMCs. All receptors come from a human donor with narcolepsy.

The chain is built from TRBV2 and TRBJ1-3; D is perhaps TRBD1 (5 bases). V lost 5 bases, J lost 0 bases, and 14 bases lay in between. CDR3 length: 16 amino acids. Germline V lookup: CDR1 SNHLY, CDR2 FYNNEI. CDR3 amino acids: CASSPGGRSSGNTIYF. The CDR3 DNA is TGTGCCAGCAGTCCCGGGGGACGGAGCTCTGGAAACACCATATATTTT.

This clone was seen only once. The chain carries TRBV4-2 and TRBJ2-7; D uncertain. Deletions cut 0 bases from V and 5 bases from J, with 14 bases between. Germline-derived CDR1 and CDR2 are LGHNA and YNFKEQ. The CDR3 spans 15 residues. CDR3 DNA sequence: TGTGCCAGCAGCCAAGATGCCTCCGGACGAGACGAGCAGTACTTC. Amino acid sequence: CASSQDASGRDEQYF.

This clone was seen a handful of times. The chain's CDR3 is CASSTKTGGAGANVLTF. CDR3 in DNA: TGTGCCAGCTCAACGAAGACAGGCGGGGCTGGGGCCAACGTCCTGACTTTC. The chain employs TRBV18 and TRBJ2-6, with D perhaps being TRBD1 or TRBD2 (6 bases each). The germline V and J ends were trimmed by 5 bases and 2 bases, with 16 bases remaining between them. Germline-derived CDR1 and CDR2 are KGHSH and LQKENI. The CDR3 has 17 amino acids.

The count of this clone is one. This sequence joins TRBV1 and TRBJ2-6; no check of the table's D call, TRBD1, against the DNA was made. TRBV1 is an annotated pseudogene. The CDR3 is made up of 20 amino acids. Here the CDR3 reads CTSSLGGDRGPYSGANVLTF. CDR3 bases: TGCACCAGCAGCCTGGGAGGGGACAGGGGTCCCTACTCTGGGGCCAACGTCCTGACTTTC.

The chain couples TRBV19 to TRBJ2-2, with 9 positions matching TRBD1. The CDR3 extends over 18 amino acids. With V trimmed by 4 bases and J by 6 bases, 15 bases remained unmatched. Germline-derived CDR1 and CDR2 are LNHDA and SQIVND (reference sequence). CDR3 sequence (DNA): TGTGCCAGTAGTAAAAGGACAGGGGAATTTTACGTTGCCGGGGAGCTGTTTTTT. Its protein is CASSKRTGEFYVAGELFF.

V is TRBV9 and J is TRBJ2-6; either TRBD1 or TRBD2 may fit D (5 bases each). Germline lookup yields CDR1 SGDLS and CDR2 YYNGEE. The CDR3 has 16 residues. V gave up 4 bases and J gave up 4 bases, with 15 bases separating them. CDR3 coding DNA: TGTGCCAGCAGCTCACAGAGGGGATCCGGGGCCAACGTCCTGACTTTC. This gives the protein CASSSQRGSGANVLTF.

This chain links TRBV19 with TRBJ2-1; tentatively, D is TRBD1 (6 bases). The CDR3 extends over 15 amino acids. The germline V gene encodes CDR1 LNHDA and CDR2 SQIVND (reference sequence). V gave up 5 bases and J gave up 8 bases, with 19 bases separating them. For the CDR3, the DNA is TGTGCCAGTAGTCTCAGGGGAGCAGGAGGCGATGAGCAGTTCTTC. Protein: CASSLRGAGGDEQFF.

The chain uses TRBV4-1 and TRBJ2-7; no reliable D call. With 4 bases removed from V and 3 bases from J, the gap between germline ends came to 16 bases. The CDR3 has 15 amino acids. From germline, CDR1 is MGHRA and CDR2 YSYEKL. In nucleotides, the CDR3 is TGCGCCAGCAGCCCTCCTAGGGCGGACCACTACGAGCAGTACTTC. It yields the protein CASSPPRADHYEQYF.

The chain carries TRBV27 and TRBJ2-3; D possibly corresponds to TRBD1 (6 bases). Germline-derived CDR1 and CDR2 are MNHEY and SMNVEV (reference sequence). V was pared by 7 bases and J by 0 bases, with 17 bases between. This CDR3 contains 16 residues. CDR3 residues: CASNLDRPASTDTQYF. CDR3 bases: TGTGCCAGCAACCTCGACAGGCCTGCTAGCACAGATACGCAGTATTTT.

The rearrangement links TRBV6-1 to TRBJ2-5; the D gene is possibly TRBD1 (7 bases). Trimming pared 2 bases from V and 4 bases from J, leaving 23 bases between. This CDR3 is built from 18 residues. CDR1 and CDR2 (germline): MNHNS, SASEGT. The CDR3 region is CASSERGRVGRGAETQYF. CDR3 DNA: TGTGCCAGCAGTGAAAGAGGTCGGGTCGGCAGGGGGGCAGAGACCCAGTACTTC.

V gene TRBV7-8 combines with J gene TRBJ2-1; a weak D match, TRBD2 (6 bases). Germline V lookup: CDR1 SGHVS, CDR2 FQNEAQ. Trimming pared 5 bases from V and 5 bases from J, leaving 13 bases between. The CDR3 spans 14 residues. CDR3: CASSPRLADNEQFF. DNA for the CDR3: TGTGCCAGCAGCCCCCGGTTAGCGGACAATGAGCAGTTCTTC.

This clone is labeled medium-sized. The chain joins TRBV4-1 to TRBJ2-3, with TRBD2 identical over 7 bases. The CDR3 runs to 17 residues. The V and J ends lost 0 bases and 2 bases, in that order; junction bases with no gene match: 8. CDR1 MGHRA and CDR2 YSYEKL come from the germline V gene. The CDR3 protein is CASSQDWGGRYTDTQYF. CDR3 bases: TGCGCCAGCAGCCAAGATTGGGGGGGACGGTACACAGATACGCAGTATTTT.

The rearrangement uses TRBV13 and TRBJ2-7; possible D gene TRBD1, 6 bases. This CDR3 region has 16 residues. Trimming pared 5 bases from V and 4 bases from J, leaving 21 bases between. Germline values: CDR1 PRHDT, CDR2 FYEKMQ (reference sequence). CDR3 in amino acids: CASSPQQGSGAYEQYF. Written as DNA, the CDR3 is TGTGCCAGCAGCCCCCAACAGGGTTCAGGCGCTTACGAGCAGTACTTC.

The chain couples TRBV7-9 to TRBJ2-7; 12 bases line up with TRBD1. Germline V lookup: CDR1 SEHNR, CDR2 FQNEAQ (reference sequence). This CDR3 region has 13 residues. J gave up 12 bases and V 4 bases, and 7 bases lay outside the gene matches. The CDR3, as DNA: TGTGCCAGCAGCTCGGGACAGGGGGCGAACCTGTACTTC. It codes for CASSSGQGANLYF. The complete variable domain, with remaining parts taken from reference TRBV7-9 and TRBJ2-7, reads DTGVSQNPRHKITKRGQNVTFRCDPISEHNRLYWYRQTLGQGPEFLTYFQNEAQLEKSRLLSDRFSAERPKGSFSTLEIQRTEQGDSAMYLCASSSGQGANLYFGPGTRLTVT.

There are a few counts of this clone. The chain uses TRBV13 and TRBJ1-4, with D possibly being TRBD1 (5 bases). Germline V lookup: CDR1 PRHDT, CDR2 FYEKMQ (reference sequence). The CDR3 consists of 16 residues. The V and J ends lost 4 bases and 5 bases respectively, with 17 bases between them. The CDR3 region is CASSWTLTASNEKLFF. CDR3 DNA sequence: TGTGCCAGCAGCTGGACATTGACAGCGTCGAATGAAAAACTGTTTTTT.

Note on this clone: At one end, the junction sequence differs from germline, possibly due to a read error. This sequence joins TRBV7-3 and TRBJ1-2; a possible D gene is TRBD1 (5 bases). Germline assignment: CDR1 SGHTA and CDR2 FQGTGA. CDR3 length equals 16 residues. The CDR3 region is CASSLGPGRGLEGYTF. As DNA, the CDR3 is TGCGCCAGCAGTCTAGGACCGGGACGGGGGTTAGAAGGCTACACCTTC.

V and J are TRBV27 and TRBJ1-2; no definite D call. The CDR3 has 15 amino acids. Germline V gene data show CDR1 as MNHEY and CDR2 as SMNVEV (reference sequence). The ends were cut back, 4 bases at V and 0 bases at J, with 12 bases in the middle. The DNA for the CDR3 is TGTGCCAGCAGTTCATTCGAGAGGCCTAACTATGGCTACACCTTC. This translates into CASSSFERPNYGYTF.

The rearrangement links TRBV9 to TRBJ2-7; D possibly matches TRBD1 or TRBD2 (5 bases each). CDR1 and CDR2 from the germline V gene are SGDLS and YYNGEE. Trimming cost V 0 bases and J 0 bases, with 10 bases left between them. This CDR3 spans 15 amino acids. The CDR3 DNA sequence: TGTGCCAGCAGCGTAGCGACGGGGCCCTCCTACGAGCAGTACTTC. Translation: CASSVATGPSYEQYF. Variable domain in full (rest from reference TRBV9 and TRBJ2-7): DSGVTQTPKHLITATGQRVTLRCSPRSGDLSVYWYQQSLDQGLQFLIQYYNGEERAKGNILERFSAQQFPDLHSELNLSSLELGDSALYFCASSVATGPSYEQYFGPGTRLTVT.

The V call is TRBV10-1, the J call TRBJ2-7; TRBD1 might be the D (6 bases). Looked up from germline, CDR1 is WNHNN and CDR2 is SYGVQD (reference sequence). There are 14 residues in the CDR3. Trimming cost V 3 bases and J 2 bases, with 11 bases left between them. CDR3: CASSDRDTTYEQYF. In nucleotides, the CDR3 is TGCGCCAGCAGTGACCGGGACACCACCTACGAGCAGTACTTC.

This clone was detected a few times. The rearrangement links TRBV7-9 to TRBJ2-1; D not resolved. Trimming took off 1 base at V and 13 bases at J, with 11 bases between the two ends. Germline CDR1 and CDR2: SEHNR and FQNEAQ (reference sequence). CDR3 length: 12 residues. The CDR3 reads CASSLGSAVQFF. Written as DNA, the CDR3 is TGTGCCAGCAGCTTAGGGTCGGCTGTTCAGTTCTTC.

This chain uses TRBV27 with TRBJ2-1; 10 bases map to TRBD2. This CDR3 has 14 residues. In germline, CDR1 is MNHEY, CDR2 SMNVEV (reference sequence). V was pared by 4 bases and J by 10 bases, with 7 bases of the junction left unmatched. The CDR3 bases are TGTGCCAGCAGTTCCCCCGGACTAGCGGAGGAGCAGTTCTTC. This gives the protein CASSSPGLAEEQFF.

The chain couples TRBV2 to TRBJ1-6; the D is unclear. The length of the CDR3 is 16 residues. Germline V gene lookup returns CDR1 SNHLY and CDR2 FYNNEI. Trimming took 3 bases from V and 0 from J, leaving 9 bases between them. CDR3 DNA sequence: TGTGCCAGCAGTGAGGAAGGCAGCTCCTATAATTCACCCCTCCACTTT. This translates into CASSEEGSSYNSPLHF.

The rearrangement links TRBV6-4 to TRBJ2-7; 8 bases match TRBD1. The length of the CDR3 is 13 residues. Germline V gene sequence: CDR1 MRHNA, CDR2 SNTAGT. V lost 2 bases, J lost 5 bases, and 2 bases stayed unmatched. The CDR3 bases are TGTGCCAGCAGTGACGACAGGGGAAACGAGCAGTACTTC. Translating it yields CASSDDRGNEQYF.

This rearrangement joins TRBV11-2 to TRBJ2-7; D not certain. CDR3 size: 13 residues. Between the trimmed V and J ends, which lost 0 bases and 2 bases, there was a span of 5 bases. Germline V gives CDR1 SGHAT, CDR2 FQNNGV. The CDR3: CASSLDSPYEQYF. The DNA for the CDR3 is TGTGCCAGCAGCTTAGATTCGCCCTACGAGCAGTACTTC.

Notes on this clone: At one boundary the junction diverges from the germline segment, which might be a read error. The sample has other DNA sequences that encode this CDR3 too. The gene calls are TRBV4-1 and TRBJ1-1; possible D gene TRBD1, 5 bases. This CDR3 spans 12 amino acids. Germline CDR1 reads MGHRA; CDR2 reads YSYEKL. The CDR3 sequence is CASSHTGVEAFF. Here the CDR3 DNA reads TGTGCCAGCAGCCATACGGGGGTTGAAGCTTTCTTT.

This clone was detected only a few times. V and J are TRBV28 and TRBJ2-5, with D uncertain. V lost 8 bases to trimming and J lost 5 bases, with 15 bases between them. Germline CDR1 is MDHEN and CDR2 is SYDVKM. This CDR3 is built from 13 residues. The CDR3 is CASCSTEWETQYF. CDR3 nucleotides: TGTGCCAGCTGTTCCACTGAGTGGGAGACCCAGTACTTC.

The V call is TRBV19, the J call TRBJ2-1, with D unresolved. This CDR3 spans 13 amino acids. The germline CDR1 and CDR2 sequences are LNHDA and SQIVND (reference sequence). V was trimmed by 5 bases and J by 6 bases, leaving 11 bases between them. The CDR3 reads CASSPDPLNEQFF. The CDR3 DNA sequence: TGTGCCAGTAGTCCCGACCCCCTCAATGAGCAGTTCTTC.

This clone came up a few times. V and J are TRBV6-6 and TRBJ2-7; a possible D gene is TRBD2 (5 bases). In germline, CDR1 is MNHNY, CDR2 SVGAGI (reference sequence). The CDR3 extends over 15 amino acids. The V and J ends lost 8 bases and 0 bases respectively, with 17 bases between them. The CDR3 spells CASRLGVDGSYEQYF. The CDR3 DNA sequence: TGTGCCAGCCGCCTCGGGGTGGACGGCTCCTACGAGCAGTACTTC.

The chain employs TRBV7-8 and TRBJ2-5, with 13 bases aligning to TRBD2. With V trimmed by 5 bases and J by 2 bases, 5 bases remained unmatched. The CDR3 totals 16 residues. Germline CDR1 reads SGHVS; CDR2 reads FQNEAQ. The CDR3 DNA reads as TGTGCCAGCAGCGGGACTAGCGGGGTCGGGCAAGAGACCCAGTACTTC. Its protein is CASSGTSGVGQETQYF.

V usage is TRBV11-2 and J usage is TRBJ2-7; no definite D call. Germline V gene data show CDR1 as SGHAT and CDR2 as FQNNGV. Trimming stripped 7 bases from V and 2 bases from J, with 18 bases between. The CDR3 length is 15 residues. The CDR3, as DNA: TGTGCCAGCACCACTGGAAGAGGTGAGGCCTACGAGCAGTACTTC. As protein: CASTTGRGEAYEQYF.